One sample yielded the 20 T cell receptor beta chains listed below, sequenced in a study of blood T cells in healthy people across ages. Combining a sample-barcoded 5' primer with a J-beta primer mix, a second PCR ran for 7 to 11 cycles. TCRdb independently ran MiXCR on the 5' RACE reads; one entry per CDR3 protein. This table holds 1 million to 1.2 million distinct CDR3 sequences, around two fifths found once. The specimen sequenced was blood. Receptors were obtained from a man younger than 30 in good health.

This clonotype was observed once. With a much larger clone just one base away, this may be a read error. The chain combines TRBV29-1 with TRBJ2-1, with D perhaps matching TRBD1 (5 bases). From germline, CDR1 is SQVTM and CDR2 ANQGSEA. This CDR3 region has 12 residues. Trimming took 1 base from V and 10 from J, leaving 11 bases between them. Written as DNA, the CDR3 is TGCAGCGTTGAAGGGACATTCTACGAGCAGTTCTTC. Amino acid sequence: CSVEGTFYEQFF.

This clonotype was recorded a few times. The chain joins TRBV20-1 to TRBJ2-7; no reliable D call. Trimming pared 5 bases from V and 0 bases from J, leaving 14 bases between. Germline V lookup: CDR1 DFQATT, CDR2 SNEGSKA (reference sequence). The CDR3 consists of 14 residues. CDR3 in DNA: TGCAGTGCTCGACCTGACACTTTCTCCTACGAGCAGTACTTC. Translating gives CSARPDTFSYEQYF.

The gene calls are TRBV4-2 and TRBJ1-1; the match to TRBD1 covers 7 bases. Germline V CDR1 and CDR2: LGHNA, YNFKEQ. The CDR3 loop spans 16 amino acids. The V segment lost 1 base and the J segment 2 bases; nucleotides outside the gene matches: 7. CDR3 amino acids: CASSQVGYRGNTEAFF. DNA of the CDR3: TGTGCCAGCAGCCAAGTCGGTTACAGGGGTAACACTGAAGCTTTCTTT.

The genes are TRBV12-3 or TRBV12-4 and TRBJ2-3, with unresolved D. Trimming cost V 4 bases and J 2 bases, with 7 bases left between them. The CDR3 has 13 amino acids. The DNA of the CDR3 is TGTGCCAGCAGTTACGTAGCCACAGATACGCAGTATTTT. Its protein product is CASSYVATDTQYF.

This clonotype was seen just once. The chain couples TRBV7-2 to TRBJ2-2, with 14 nucleotides matching TRBD2. The CDR3 has 19 amino acids. CDR1 and CDR2 from the germline V gene are SGHTA and FQGNSA. V dropped 5 bases and J dropped 0; count of bases not matched to a gene: 8. CDR3 nucleotides: TGTGCCAGCAGCCGCATTGGACTAGCGGGGGGCGCGAACACCGGGGAGCTGTTTTTT. This codes for CASSRIGLAGGANTGELFF.

This clonotype has just a few counts. The gene calls are TRBV20-1 and TRBJ2-3; D is undetermined. CDR3 length: 16 residues. V was pared by 0 bases and J by 4 bases, with 17 bases between. Germline-derived CDR1 and CDR2 are DFQATT and SNEGSKA (reference sequence). CDR3 DNA: TGCAGTGCTAGAGATCGCGGCAGGTTGTTAGCAGATACGCAGTATTTT. Translation: CSARDRGRLLADTQYF.

This clonotype has a handful of counts. V usage is TRBV3-1 and J usage is TRBJ1-1; the D is unclear. V shed 2 bases and J shed 4 bases, with 11 bases lying between them. This CDR3 has 14 residues. Germline lookup yields CDR1 LGHDT and CDR2 YNNKEL (reference sequence). For the CDR3, the DNA is TGTGCCAGCAGCCAATTTTTGAGGAGCACTGAAGCTTTCTTT. This sequence encodes CASSQFLRSTEAFF.

This clonotype showed up just a few times. The J gene is TRBJ1-2, the V gene TRBV10-3, with unresolved D. The V gene's germline CDR1 is ENHRY and CDR2 SYGVKD. Trimming cost V 2 bases and J 2 bases, with 9 bases left between them. The CDR3 length is 14 residues. The CDR3 spells CAISEGGENYGYTF. For the CDR3, the DNA is TGTGCCATCAGTGAGGGTGGAGAAAACTATGGCTACACCTTC.

This clonotype was found many times. J is TRBJ1-3 and V is TRBV4-3, with 11 bases that match TRBD1. Germline assignment: CDR1 LGHNA and CDR2 YSLEER. The CDR3 length is 16 residues. The junction had 2 bases not matched to a gene; V was cut back by 1 base and J by 3 bases. CDR3 DNA: TGCGCCAGCAGCCAAGGGACAGGGGGCTTTGGAAACACCATATATTTT. Translated: CASSQGTGGFGNTIYF.

This clonotype appeared a few times. V is TRBV27 and J is TRBJ2-7, with D perhaps given as TRBD1 or TRBD2 (5 bases each). The V end lost 7 bases, the J end lost 2 bases, and 15 bases lay between the germline ends. The length of the CDR3 is 14 residues. CDR1 is MNHEY, CDR2 SMNVEV, per germline (reference sequence). CDR3 DNA: TGTGCCAGCATTTCCGGGACGTCGACCTACGAGCAGTACTTC. Protein product: CASISGTSTYEQYF.

This clonotype occurred a few times. The V and J genes are TRBV5-6 and TRBJ1-6; 7 bases fit TRBD1. CDR1 and CDR2 from the germline V gene are SGHDT and YYEEEE. Germline trimming cut 4 bases from V and 8 bases from J; bases unmatched to any gene: 6. There are 14 residues in the CDR3. CDR3 nucleotide sequence: TGTGCCAGCAGCGAAACAGGGGTGGATTCACCCCTCCACTTT. Translating it yields CASSETGVDSPLHF.

This chain connects TRBV12-3 or TRBV12-4 to TRBJ1-1; D unresolved. Trimming removed 6 bases at V and 10 bases at J, with 12 bases between. This CDR3 is 11 amino acids long. The CDR3 sequence: CASSSGSGAFF. CDR3 DNA: TGTGCCAGCAGCTCCGGGTCGGGAGCTTTCTTT.

Concerning this clonotype: An end of the junction does not agree with germline; a read error may underlie this. CDR3 amino acids: CAGRSGTVNSPLHF. CDR3 nucleotide sequence: TGTGCCGGCAGGTCCGGGACAGTTAATTCACCCCTCCACTTT. V is TRBV6-5 and J is TRBJ1-6, with 7 positions matching TRBD1. The CDR3 runs to 14 residues. Germline V gives CDR1 MNHEY, CDR2 SVGAGI.

J is TRBJ1-6 and V is TRBV9; D not resolved. Trimming pared 1 base from V and 8 bases from J, leaving 10 bases between. CDR1 and CDR2 (germline): SGDLS, YYNGEE. This CDR3 contains 14 residues. CDR3 DNA sequence: TGTGCCAGCAGCGTAAACCAGGAAGATTCACCCCTCCACTTT. This encodes CASSVNQEDSPLHF.

This clonotype was seen more than once but under ten times. The chain uses TRBV7-8 and TRBJ2-1; D remains ambiguous. CDR1 and CDR2 from the germline V gene are SGHVS and FQNEAQ. The length of the CDR3 is 15 residues. Trimming shortened V by 1 base and J by 6 bases, and 13 bases separated the two germline ends. Here the CDR3 reads CASSLEPSTVNEQFF. The CDR3 DNA follows: TGTGCCAGCAGCTTAGAGCCCAGCACGGTCAATGAGCAGTTCTTC.

This clonotype was recorded once. The chain couples TRBV28 to TRBJ1-2; D is possibly TRBD1 (5 bases). The CDR3 runs to 14 residues. Per germline, CDR1 MDHEN and CDR2 SYDVKM. Trimming took 5 bases from V and 2 from J, leaving 12 bases between them. CDR3 nucleotide sequence: TGTGCCAGCAGTCGGGTATCAGGGAACTATGGCTACACCTTC. It yields the protein CASSRVSGNYGYTF.

This clonotype showed up many times. The rearrangement uses TRBV27 and TRBJ2-7, with no clear D. The ends were cut back, 2 bases at V and 2 bases at J, with 7 bases in the middle. Germline CDR1 MNHEY, CDR2 SMNVEV (reference sequence). This CDR3 has 13 residues. The DNA for the CDR3 is TGTGCCAGCAGTTTACGCCAGGCCTACGAGCAGTACTTC. Translating it yields CASSLRQAYEQYF.

V gene TRBV7-9 combines with J gene TRBJ1-2, with D unclear. This CDR3 contains 16 residues. Between the trimmed V and J ends, which lost 5 bases and 0 bases, there was a span of 16 bases. Looked up from germline, CDR1 is SEHNR and CDR2 is FQNEAQ (reference sequence). CDR3: CASSEHDREANYGYTF. CDR3 in DNA: TGTGCCAGCAGCGAACACGATCGGGAAGCTAACTATGGCTACACCTTC.

About this clonotype itself: One end of the junction varies from germline; a read error may be responsible. This chain connects TRBV12-5 to TRBJ2-1; 7 bases line up with TRBD1. The J call may be faulty, since TRBJ2-7 better matches the DNA end. There are 17 residues in the CDR3. Germline V gives CDR1 LGHNT, CDR2 FRNRAP. CDR3 coding DNA: TGTACTAGTGGTTTGACAATGGACAGGAGCTCCTACAATGAGCAGTACTTC. The encoded protein is CTSGLTMDRSSYNEQYF.

This clonotype was counted between two and nine times. The V call is TRBV2, the J call TRBJ1-2; D call uncertain. CDR3 length: 18 amino acids. The germline V and J ends were trimmed by 6 bases and 2 bases, with 25 bases remaining between them. Germline loops: CDR1 SNHLY, CDR2 FYNNEI. The CDR3 spells CASSPSLFLSSPNYGYTF. The CDR3 DNA follows: TGTGCCAGCAGCCCCTCTTTGTTTCTATCGTCCCCCAACTATGGCTACACCTTC.